This TCR beta chain emerged from a study of shared clonotypes between healthy human individuals. CDR1 is MDHEN and CDR2 is SYDVKM in the germline V gene. The length of the CDR3 is 12 residues. V shed 6 bases and J shed 5 bases, with 7 bases lying between them. In the study's own analysis: Filtering was not the same, since immunoSEQ gave junction-only sequences without quality scores. TCRdb keeps only in-frame clones here, not all; method: immunoSEQ multiplex PCR. V, J and clone size were drawn from that table, and D and trimming were deduced from the DNA. This sample yields 2.3 million or so clones, of which over 90% are seen a single time; roughly 0.36% belongs to the top ten. Notes on the study in general: It was the non-shared clonotypes that had lower generation probabilities than clonotypes shared by all four donors. Sampling used blood alone; tissue repertoires probably differ.

As to this clone: What it recognizes is unknown.

Healthy HIV-negative adults with no recent acute infections or vaccinations were recruited as donors. The chain carries TRBV28 and TRBJ1-4; D may be TRBD1 (5 bases). The clonotype was recovered from a man younger than 35 in good health. Some clones in this sample may be carry-over from other donors' samples. The sample was naive CD4+ T cells from PBMCs. This sample's subset: CD45RA+ positively selected. CDR3 nucleotides: TGTGCCAGCAGGGGGGACAATGAAAAACTGTTTTTT. Its translation: CASRGDNEKLFF.